These 4 T cell receptor beta chains share one sample of origin, sequenced in a study of Ad26.COV2.S vaccination and SARS-CoV-2 variants. The method was immunoSEQ multiplex PCR; TCRdb's version includes in-frame clones alone and lacks a portion of them. The table includes 300,000 to 400,000 clones, under 95% detected once. Sample: peripheral blood, taken after recovery from COVID-19. These receptor sequences come from a human donor who had recovered from COVID-19.

The V and J genes are TRBV24-1 and TRBJ1-5; D perhaps matches TRBD1 (5 bases). The germline V and J ends were trimmed by 3 bases and 7 bases, with 18 bases remaining between them. Germline V gene sequence: CDR1 KGHDR, CDR2 SFDVKD. The CDR3 consists of 16 residues. CDR3 in DNA: TGTGCCACCAGTGATAATGGGGGGGGGTCACGGCAGCCCCAGCATTTT. Translated: CATSDNGGGSRQPQHF.

This CDR3 is CASSDERNTEAFF. As DNA, the CDR3 is TGCGCCAGCAGTGATGAGAGGAACACTGAAGCTTTCTTT. This rearrangement joins TRBV10-1 to TRBJ1-1; D unresolved. The CDR3 loop spans 13 amino acids. The V end was cut by 3 bases, the J end by 1 base, with 6 bases between. Germline loops: CDR1 WNHNN, CDR2 SYGVQD (reference sequence).

The rearrangement links TRBV10-3 to TRBJ2-1; 14 bases are a match to TRBD2. The ends lost 11 bases at V and 6 bases at J; junction bases unmatched: 6. Germline V lookup: CDR1 ENHRY, CDR2 SYGVKD. The CDR3 is 14 amino acids. The CDR3: CALKTSGGANEQFF. The CDR3 region has the DNA TGTGCCCTAAAGACTAGCGGGGGGGCCAATGAGCAGTTCTTC.

The V and J genes are TRBV10-1 and TRBJ2-2, with D possibly being TRBD1 or TRBD2 (5 bases each). Trimming took off 0 bases at V and 3 bases at J, with 11 bases between the two ends. Germline CDR1 and CDR2: WNHNN and SYGVQD (reference sequence). This CDR3 contains 16 residues. CDR3 bases: TGCGCCAGCAGTGAGTCGTGGCTGGGGGACACCGGGGAGCTGTTTTTT. Amino acids: CASSESWLGDTGELFF.